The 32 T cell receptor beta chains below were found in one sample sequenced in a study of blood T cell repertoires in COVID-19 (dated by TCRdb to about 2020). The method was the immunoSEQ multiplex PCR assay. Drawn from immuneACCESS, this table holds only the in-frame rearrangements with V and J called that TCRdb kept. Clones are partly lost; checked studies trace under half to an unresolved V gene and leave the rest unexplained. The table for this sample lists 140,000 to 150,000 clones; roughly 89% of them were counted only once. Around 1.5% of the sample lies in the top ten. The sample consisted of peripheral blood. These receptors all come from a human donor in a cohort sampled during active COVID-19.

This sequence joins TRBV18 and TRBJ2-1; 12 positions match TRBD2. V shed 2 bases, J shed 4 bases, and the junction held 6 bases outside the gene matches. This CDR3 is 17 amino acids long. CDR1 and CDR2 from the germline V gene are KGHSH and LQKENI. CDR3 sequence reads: CASSPTVLAGGYNEQFF. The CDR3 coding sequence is TGTGCCAGCTCACCAACCGTCCTAGCGGGGGGGTACAATGAGCAGTTCTTC.

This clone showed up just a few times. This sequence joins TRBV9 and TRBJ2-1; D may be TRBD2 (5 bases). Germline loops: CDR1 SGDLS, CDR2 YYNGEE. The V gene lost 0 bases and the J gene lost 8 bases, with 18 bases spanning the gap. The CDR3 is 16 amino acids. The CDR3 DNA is TGTGCCAGCAGCGTAGCAAGTCGCCCCGAGGGAGATGAGCAGTTCTTC. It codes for CASSVASRPEGDEQFF.

CDR3 sequence (DNA): TGTGCCAGCAGTGTACGTCGGGGCACAGATACGCAGTATTTT. Its protein product is CASSVRRGTDTQYF. J is TRBJ2-3 and V is TRBV2; no clear D. Trimming shortened V by 4 bases and J by 1 base, and 9 bases separated the two germline ends. Looked up from germline, CDR1 is SNHLY and CDR2 is FYNNEI. There are 14 residues in the CDR3. Full variable domain (rest looked up from reference TRBV2 and TRBJ2-3): EPEVTQTPSHQVTQMGQEVILRCVPISNHLYFYWYRQILGQKVEFLVSFYNNEISEKSEIFDDQFSVERPDGSNFTLKIRSTKLEDSAMYFCASSVRRGTDTQYFGPGTRLTVL.

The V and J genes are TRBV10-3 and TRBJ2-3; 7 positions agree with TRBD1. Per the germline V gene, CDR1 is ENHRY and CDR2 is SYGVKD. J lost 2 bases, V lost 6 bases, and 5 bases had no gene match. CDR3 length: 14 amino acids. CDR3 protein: CAISPRGNTDTQYF. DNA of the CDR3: TGTGCCATCAGCCCCAGGGGGAACACAGATACGCAGTATTTT.

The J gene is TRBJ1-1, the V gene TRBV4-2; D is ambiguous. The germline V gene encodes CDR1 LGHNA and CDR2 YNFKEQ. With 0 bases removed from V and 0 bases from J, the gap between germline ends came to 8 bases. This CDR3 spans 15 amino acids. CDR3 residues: CASSQDRGMNTEAFF. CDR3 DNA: TGTGCCAGCAGCCAAGACCGGGGTATGAACACTGAAGCTTTCTTT.

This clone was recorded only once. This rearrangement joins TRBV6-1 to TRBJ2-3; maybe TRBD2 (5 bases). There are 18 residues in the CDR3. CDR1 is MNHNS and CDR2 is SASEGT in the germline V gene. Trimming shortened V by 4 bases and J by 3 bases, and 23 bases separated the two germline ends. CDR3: CASSVEASSVMGTDTQYF. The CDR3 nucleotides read TGTGCCAGCAGTGTGGAGGCTAGCTCCGTAATGGGTACAGATACGCAGTATTTT.

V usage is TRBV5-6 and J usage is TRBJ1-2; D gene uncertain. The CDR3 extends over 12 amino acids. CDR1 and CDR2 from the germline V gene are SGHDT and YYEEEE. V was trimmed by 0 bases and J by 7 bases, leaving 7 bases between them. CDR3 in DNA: TGTGCCAGCAGCTTGGGACAAGTTGGCTACACCTTC. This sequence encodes CASSLGQVGYTF. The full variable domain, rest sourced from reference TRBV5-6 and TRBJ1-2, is DAGVTQSPTHLIKTRGQQVTLRCSPKSGHDTVSWYQQALGQGPQFIFQYYEEEERQRGNFPDRFSGHQFPNYSSELNVNALLLGDSALYLCASSLGQVGYTFGSGTRLTVV.

The CDR3 DNA reads as TGTGCCAGCAGCCAAGAGAGGGACTTCCATAATTCACCCCTCCACTTT. This encodes CASSQERDFHNSPLHF. The rearrangement links TRBV4-2 to TRBJ1-6; tentative D call: TRBD1 (5 bases). Trimming shortened V by 0 bases and J by 5 bases, and 11 bases separated the two germline ends. The germline V gene encodes CDR1 LGHNA and CDR2 YNFKEQ. This CDR3 spans 16 amino acids.

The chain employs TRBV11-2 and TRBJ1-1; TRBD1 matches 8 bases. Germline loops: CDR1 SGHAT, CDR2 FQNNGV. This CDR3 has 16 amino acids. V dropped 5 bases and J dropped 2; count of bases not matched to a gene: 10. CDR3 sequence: CASSIYRGGLNTEAFF. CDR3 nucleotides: TGTGCCAGCAGCATCTACAGGGGGGGTCTTAACACTGAAGCTTTCTTT. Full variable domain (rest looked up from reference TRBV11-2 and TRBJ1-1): EAGVAQSPRYKIIEKRQSVAFWCNPISGHATLYWYQQILGQGPKLLIQFQNNGVVDDSQLPKDRFSAERLKGVDSTLKIQPAKLEDSAVYLCASSIYRGGLNTEAFFGQGTRLTVV.

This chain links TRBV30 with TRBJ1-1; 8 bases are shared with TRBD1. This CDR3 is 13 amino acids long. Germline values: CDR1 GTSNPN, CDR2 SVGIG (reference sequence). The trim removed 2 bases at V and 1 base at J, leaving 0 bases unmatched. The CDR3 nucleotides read TGTGCCTGGAGTCAGGGGGCGAACACTGAAGCTTTCTTT. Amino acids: CAWSQGANTEAFF.

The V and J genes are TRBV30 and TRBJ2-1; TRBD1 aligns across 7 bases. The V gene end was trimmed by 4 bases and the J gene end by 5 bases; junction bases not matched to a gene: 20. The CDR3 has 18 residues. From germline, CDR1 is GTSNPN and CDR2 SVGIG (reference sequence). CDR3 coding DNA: TGTGCCTGGACCCTACTGTATAATCTCGGGACAGAAAACAATGAGCAGTTCTTC. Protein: CAWTLLYNLGTENNEQFF.

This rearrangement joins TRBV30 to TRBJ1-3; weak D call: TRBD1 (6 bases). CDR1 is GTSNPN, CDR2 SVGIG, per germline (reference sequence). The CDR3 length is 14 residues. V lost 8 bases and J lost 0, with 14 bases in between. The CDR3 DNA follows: TGTGCCCGAAGGACAGACCTCTCTGGAAACACCATATATTTT. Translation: CARRTDLSGNTIYF. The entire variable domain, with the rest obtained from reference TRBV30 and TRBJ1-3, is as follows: SQTIHQWPATLVQPVGSPLSLECTVEGTSNPNLYWYRQAAGRGLQLLFYSVGIGQISSEVPQNLSASRPQDRQFILSSKKLLLSDSGFYLCARRTDLSGNTIYFGEGSWLTVV.

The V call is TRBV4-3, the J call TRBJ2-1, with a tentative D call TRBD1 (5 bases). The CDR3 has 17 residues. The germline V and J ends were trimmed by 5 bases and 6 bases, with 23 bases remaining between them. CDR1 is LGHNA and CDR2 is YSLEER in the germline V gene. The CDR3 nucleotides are TGCGCCAGCAGCGCCCAAAGCCAGGGATTTGGTCCCAATGAGCAGTTCTTC. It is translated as CASSAQSQGFGPNEQFF.

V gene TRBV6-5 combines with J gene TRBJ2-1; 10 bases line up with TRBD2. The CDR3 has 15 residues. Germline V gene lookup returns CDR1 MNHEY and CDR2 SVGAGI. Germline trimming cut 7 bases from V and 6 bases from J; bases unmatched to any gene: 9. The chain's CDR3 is CASTLSGGAANEQFF. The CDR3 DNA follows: TGTGCCAGCACCTTGAGCGGGGGGGCGGCCAATGAGCAGTTCTTC.

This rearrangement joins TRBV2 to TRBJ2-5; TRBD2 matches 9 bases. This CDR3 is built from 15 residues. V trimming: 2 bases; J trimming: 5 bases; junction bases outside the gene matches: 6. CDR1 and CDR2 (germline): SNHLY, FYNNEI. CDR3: CASSEFAGGLETQYF. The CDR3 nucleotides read TGTGCCAGCAGTGAATTCGCGGGGGGGCTGGAGACCCAGTACTTC.

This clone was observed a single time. CDR3 sequence: CSVEGQGAYEQYF. Here the CDR3 DNA reads TGCAGCGTTGAGGGACAGGGGGCCTACGAGCAGTACTTC. The V and J genes are TRBV29-1 and TRBJ2-7; 11 bases match TRBD1. Germline V gene lookup returns CDR1 SQVTM and CDR2 ANQGSEA. Germline trimming cut 3 bases from V and 2 bases from J; bases unmatched to any gene: 0. The CDR3 consists of 13 residues.

CDR3 sequence: CASSHSYEQYF. The CDR3 coding sequence is TGTGCCAGCAGCCACTCCTACGAGCAGTACTTC. This chain uses TRBV28 with TRBJ2-7; the D is unclear. The CDR3 is made up of 11 amino acids. The ends were cut back, 6 bases at V and 0 bases at J, with 3 bases in the middle. CDR1 and CDR2 (germline): MDHEN, SYDVKM.

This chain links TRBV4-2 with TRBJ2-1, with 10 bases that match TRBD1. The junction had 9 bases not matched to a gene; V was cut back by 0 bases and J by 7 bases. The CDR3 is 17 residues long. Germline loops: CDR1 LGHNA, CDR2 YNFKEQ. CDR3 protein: CASSQELGDRGGNEQFF. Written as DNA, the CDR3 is TGTGCCAGCAGCCAAGAATTAGGGGACAGGGGAGGGAATGAGCAGTTCTTC.

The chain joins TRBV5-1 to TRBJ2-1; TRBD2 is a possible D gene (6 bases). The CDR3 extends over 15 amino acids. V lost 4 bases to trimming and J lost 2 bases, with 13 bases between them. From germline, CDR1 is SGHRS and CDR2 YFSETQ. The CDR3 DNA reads TGCGCCAGCAGCCCTACGGGACTGGCCTACAATGAGCAGTTCTTC. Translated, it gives CASSPTGLAYNEQFF.

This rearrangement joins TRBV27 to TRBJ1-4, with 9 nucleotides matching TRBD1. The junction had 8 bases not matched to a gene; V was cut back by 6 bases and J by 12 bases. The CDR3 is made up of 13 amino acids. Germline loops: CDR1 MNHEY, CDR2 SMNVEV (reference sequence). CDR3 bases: TGTGCCAGCAGATCGCCGGGACAGGGAGAACTGTTTTTT. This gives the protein CASRSPGQGELFF.

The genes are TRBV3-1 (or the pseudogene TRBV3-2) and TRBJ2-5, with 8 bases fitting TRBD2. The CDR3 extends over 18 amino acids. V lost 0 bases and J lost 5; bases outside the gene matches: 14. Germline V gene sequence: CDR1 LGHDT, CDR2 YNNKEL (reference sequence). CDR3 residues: CASSQDRLAGGLGETQYF. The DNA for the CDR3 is TGTGCCAGCAGCCAAGATAGGCTCGCGGGGGGCCTCGGCGAGACCCAGTACTTC.

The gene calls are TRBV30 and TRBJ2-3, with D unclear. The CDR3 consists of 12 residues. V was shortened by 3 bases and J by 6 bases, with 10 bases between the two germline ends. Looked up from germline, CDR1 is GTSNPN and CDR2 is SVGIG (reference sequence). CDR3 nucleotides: TGTGCCTGGAGCCCTTCTAGGGATACGCAGTATTTT. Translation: CAWSPSRDTQYF.

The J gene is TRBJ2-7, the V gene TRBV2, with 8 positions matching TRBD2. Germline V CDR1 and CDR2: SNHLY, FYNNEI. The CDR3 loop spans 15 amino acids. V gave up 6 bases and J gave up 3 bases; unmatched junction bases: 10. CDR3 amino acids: CASSLATGGVYEQYF. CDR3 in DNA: TGTGCCAGCAGCCTAGCCACGGGGGGGGTCTACGAGCAGTACTTC.

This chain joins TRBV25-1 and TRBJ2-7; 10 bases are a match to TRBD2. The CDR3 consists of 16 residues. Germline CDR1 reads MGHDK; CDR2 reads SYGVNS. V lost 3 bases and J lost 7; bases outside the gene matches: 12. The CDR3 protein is CASSESGTSGTLEQYF. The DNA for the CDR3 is TGTGCCAGCAGTGAGAGTGGTACTAGCGGGACCTTGGAGCAGTACTTC.

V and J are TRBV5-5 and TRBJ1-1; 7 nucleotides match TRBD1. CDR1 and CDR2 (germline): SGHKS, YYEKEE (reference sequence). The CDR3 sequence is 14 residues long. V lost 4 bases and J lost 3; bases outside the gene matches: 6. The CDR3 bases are TGTGCCAGCAGCCAAACAGGGGAACACACTGAAGCTTTCTTT. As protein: CASSQTGEHTEAFF.

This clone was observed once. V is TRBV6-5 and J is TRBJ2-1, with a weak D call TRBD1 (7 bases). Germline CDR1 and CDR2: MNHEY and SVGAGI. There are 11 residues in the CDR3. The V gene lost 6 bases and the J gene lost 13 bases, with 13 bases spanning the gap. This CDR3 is CASRRGQTQFF. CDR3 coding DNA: TGTGCCAGCAGGCGGGGACAGACTCAGTTCTTC.

CDR3: CASSYGRAGYEQYF. CDR3 coding DNA: TGTGCCAGCAGTTACGGGCGGGCAGGCTACGAGCAGTACTTC. This chain connects TRBV6-2 or TRBV6-3 to TRBJ2-7, with D maybe TRBD2 (5 bases). Trimming pared 2 bases from V and 3 bases from J, leaving 11 bases between. The CDR3 sequence is 14 residues long. Per germline, CDR1 MNHEY and CDR2 SVGEGT.

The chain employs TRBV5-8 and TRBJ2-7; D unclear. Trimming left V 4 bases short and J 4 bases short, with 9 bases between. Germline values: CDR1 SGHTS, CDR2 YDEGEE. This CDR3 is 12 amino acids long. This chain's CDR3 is CASSAGWYEQYF. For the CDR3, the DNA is TGTGCCAGCAGCGCAGGATGGTACGAGCAGTACTTC.

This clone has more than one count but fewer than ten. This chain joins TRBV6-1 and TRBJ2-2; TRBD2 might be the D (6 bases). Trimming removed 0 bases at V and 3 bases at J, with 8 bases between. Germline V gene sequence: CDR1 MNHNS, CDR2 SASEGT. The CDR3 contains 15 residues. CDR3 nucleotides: TGTGCCAGCAGTGAAGCGGGGGGATACACCGGGGAGCTGTTTTTT. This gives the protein CASSEAGGYTGELFF.

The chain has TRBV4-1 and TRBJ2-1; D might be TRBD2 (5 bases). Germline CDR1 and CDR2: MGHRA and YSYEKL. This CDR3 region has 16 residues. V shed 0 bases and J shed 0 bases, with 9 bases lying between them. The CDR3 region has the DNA TGCGCCAGCAGCCAAGACGAGCGGAGCTCCTACAATGAGCAGTTCTTC. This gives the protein CASSQDERSSYNEQFF.

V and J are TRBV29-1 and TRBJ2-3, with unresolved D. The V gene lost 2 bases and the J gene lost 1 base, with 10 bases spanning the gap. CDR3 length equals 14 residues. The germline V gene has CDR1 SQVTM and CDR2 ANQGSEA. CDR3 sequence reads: CSVEMSHRTDTQYF. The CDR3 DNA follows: TGCAGCGTTGAAATGAGTCACCGCACAGATACGCAGTATTTT.

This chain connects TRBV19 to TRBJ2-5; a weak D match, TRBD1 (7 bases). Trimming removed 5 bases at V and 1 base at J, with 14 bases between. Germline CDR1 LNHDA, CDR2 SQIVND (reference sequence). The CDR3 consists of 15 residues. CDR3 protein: CASSVNRGLQETQYF. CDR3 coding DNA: TGTGCCAGTAGTGTAAACAGGGGACTCCAAGAGACCCAGTACTTC.